This is a list of T cell receptor beta chains from one sample in a study of post-analysis software for immune sequencing data. Via MiXCR, TCRdb re-called the PCR reads, giving one row per CDR3 protein. Here the sample spans some 690,000 distinct CDR3 sequences, 55% to 60% being singletons. Sequencing was performed on blood. The origin of the receptors is a girl aged 2-15 years with multiple sclerosis. Both conserved end residues are part of each CDR3. The D gene is left open where the match is weak. For some rows the clone size is stated as once, few or many, or as a class when expanded; others skip it.

>few|TRBV20-1|-|TRBJ2-3
TGCAGTGCTAGACTAGCGCTCGAATCTAGCACAGATACGCAGTATTTT
CSARLALESSTDTQYF
>-|TRBV4-2|-|TRBJ2-6
TGTGCCAGCAGCCAAGTTGAGGGAGCAGGTGGGGCCAACGTCCTGACTTTC
CASSQVEGAGGANVLTF
>-|TRBV28|-|TRBJ1-2
TGTGCCACCCAACTTAGGCTGGTTGGGAACTATGGCTACACCTTC
CATQLRLVGNYGYTF
>-|TRBV5-1|TRBD1|TRBJ2-1
TGCGCCAGCAGCTTGGATACAGGGGGTACCTACAATGAGCAGTTCTTC
CASSLDTGGTYNEQFF
>-|TRBV7-8|-|TRBJ2-1
TGTGCCAGCAGCGTGGGCAGAATCCGTCACAATGAGCAGTTCTTC
CASSVGRIRHNEQFF
>-|TRBV6-2/TRBV6-3|-|TRBJ1-5
TGTGCCAGCAGTTCTTACAGGGATAGCAATCAGCCCCAGCATTTT
CASSSYRDSNQPQHF
>-|TRBV6-5|TRBD1|TRBJ1-6
TGTGCCAGCAGACAAAAAACAGGGGGTAATTCACCCCTCCACTTT
CASRQKTGGNSPLHF
>-|TRBV7-8|-|TRBJ2-7
TGTGCCAGCAGCTTCATAAAAAGAGGGAACGAGCAGTACTTC
CASSFIKRGNEQYF
>few|TRBV20-1|TRBD2|TRBJ2-5
TGCAGTGCGACCGGGAGGGGGATTCGCGAGACCCAGTACTTC
CSATGRGIRETQYF
>few|TRBV4-1|TRBD2|TRBJ2-1
TGCGCCAGCAGCAGAGGTAGCGGGTTTTCAAATGAGCAGTTCTTC
CASSRGSGFSNEQFF
>-|TRBV7-6|TRBD2|TRBJ2-3
TGTGCCAGCAGCTTTCCTAGCGGGAGGGCTCCAGATACGCAGTATTTT
CASSFPSGRAPDTQYF
>many|TRBV12-3/TRBV12-4|TRBD1|TRBJ2-5
TGTGCCAGCAGTCCGACAGGGTTGCAGACCCAGTACTTC
CASSPTGLQTQYF
>-|TRBV7-9|TRBD1|TRBJ1-2
TGTGCCAGTTTGGGACAGGGTTCGGATGGCTACACCTTC
CASLGQGSDGYTF
>-|TRBV3-1|-|TRBJ2-5
TGTGCCAGCAGCCAAGTATGGGGGCCCGAAGAGACCCAGTACTTC
CASSQVWGPEETQYF
>-|TRBV12-3/TRBV12-4|-|TRBJ2-3
TGTGCCAGCAGGAAGACTAGCACAGATACGCAGTATTTT
CASRKTSTDTQYF
>-|TRBV10-3|TRBD1|TRBJ2-7
TGTGCCATCAGTGGGACAGGGAACTACGAGCAGTACTTC
CAISGTGNYEQYF
>-|TRBV14|TRBD1|TRBJ2-1
TGTGCCAGCAGCCTTATACCGGGACAGGGGGACAATGAGCAGTTCTTC
CASSLIPGQGDNEQFF
>-|TRBV20-1|TRBD2|TRBJ2-2
TGCAGTGCTAGAGCACCTCCGGGACTAGCGGGAGGAGGGAACACCGGGGAGCTGTTTTTT
CSARAPPGLAGGGNTGELFF
>-|TRBV6-1|TRBD1|TRBJ2-5
TGTGCCAGCAGTACCTCTGGACAGGGACGAGAGACCCAGTACTTC
CASSTSGQGRETQYF
>few|TRBV6-5|-|TRBJ1-2
TGTGCCAGCAGCCGAACCAAGACAGGAAATGGCTACACCTTC
CASSRTKTGNGYTF
>-|TRBV29-1|TRBD1|TRBJ1-1
TGCAGCGTTTTTCGGGTTCCCGGGACAGGGAGAGGCACTGAAGCTTTCTTT
CSVFRVPGTGRGTEAFF
>-|TRBV20-1|-|TRBJ2-5
TGCAGTGCTTCCTCTAGGGCCCAAGAGACCCAGTACTTC
CSASSRAQETQYF
>few|TRBV13|TRBD2|TRBJ2-3
TGTGCCAGCAGCTTACAGGCTAGCGGGAGCACAGATACGCAGTATTTT
CASSLQASGSTDTQYF
>-|TRBV11-2|-|TRBJ1-6
TGTGCCAGCAGCTTAGTGCCCCAGGTCCGAACTAATTCACCCCTCCACTTT
CASSLVPQVRTNSPLHF
>-|TRBV19|-|TRBJ2-5
TGTGCCAGTAGTTCTGGACAGACACAAGAGACCCAGTACTTC
CASSSGQTQETQYF
>-|TRBV29-1|-|TRBJ1-1
TGCAGCGTCCAACAACAAAACACTGAAGCTTTCTTT
CSVQQQNTEAFF
>-|TRBV5-1|TRBD2|TRBJ2-3
TGCGCCAGCAGCGGCGGGAGGAGGGATACGCAGTATTTT
CASSGGRRDTQYF
>few|TRBV6-4|TRBD1|TRBJ2-1
TGTGCCAGCAGTTGGACAGGGCGGAGCGAGCAGTTCTTC
CASSWTGRSEQFF
>few|TRBV12-3/TRBV12-4|-|TRBJ2-3
TGTGCCAGCAGTCCATGGCGGAGCACAGATACGCAGTATTTT
CASSPWRSTDTQYF
>-|TRBV20-1|TRBD2|TRBJ2-1
TGCAGTGCATCAGGACTAGCGGGGAATGAGCAGTTCTTC
CSASGLAGNEQFF
>-|TRBV6-6|-|TRBJ2-1
TGTGCCAGCAGTCACATTCTGAGCTCCTACAATGAGCAGTTCTTC
CASSHILSSYNEQFF
>-|TRBV20-1|-|TRBJ1-2
TGCAGTGCTAGTAGCGGGATGGCTAACTATGGCTACACCTTC
CSASSGMANYGYTF
>-|TRBV7-9|TRBD2|TRBJ2-1
TGTGCCAGCAGCGACGCCCCGGGGACTAGCGGGACCTATGAGCAGTTCTTC
CASSDAPGTSGTYEQFF
>-|TRBV2|-|TRBJ2-7
TGTGCCAGCAGTCAACTAGCTGGGCTAGGGAGCTACGAGCAGTACTTC
CASSQLAGLGSYEQYF
>-|TRBV2|-|TRBJ2-6
TGTGCCAGCAGAGAAAAGAGCTCTGGGGCCAACGTCCTGACTTTC
CASREKSSGANVLTF
>-|TRBV7-9|-|TRBJ2-6
TGTGCCAGCAGCTTAACAGGACCCTCTGGGGCCAACGTCCTGACTTTC
CASSLTGPSGANVLTF
>-|TRBV2|-|TRBJ2-1
TGTGCCACGCGGGGTAATGAGCAGTTCTTC
CATRGNEQFF
>many|TRBV9|-|TRBJ2-7
TGTGCCAGCAGCGTAGGGGTGGGGCGCGAGCAGTACTTC
CASSVGVGREQYF
>-|TRBV5-1|TRBD2|TRBJ2-7
TGCGCCAGCAGCTTGGAGGGACTAGCCGAGCAGTACTTC
CASSLEGLAEQYF
>few|TRBV14|-|TRBJ2-7
TGTGCCAGCAGCCAAGATGGATCCGGGAGCGCTCCTCTTTATTACGAGCAGTACTTC
CASSQDGSGSAPLYYEQYF
>-|TRBV20-1|-|TRBJ1-4
TGCAGTGCTAGGGACTTTGCAACTAATGAAAAACTGTTTTTT
CSARDFATNEKLFF
>once|TRBV7-9|-|TRBJ2-5
TGTGCCAGCAGCTTTTGGCCCCGGGGGGAGACCCAGTACTTC
CASSFWPRGETQYF